This TCR beta chain stems from a study of a mutant IDH1 vaccine in newly diagnosed glioma. As for the study in general: Radiotherapy, temozolomide, or both had been given previously, and both were given to most. Visit timing is recorded as week 35 for V12 and week 47 for V13.

Comments on this clone: Its antigen remains unknown.

The time point here: week 35, safety follow-up. Topical imiquimod was applied with each vaccine dose, which held 300 ug of mutant IDH1 20-mer peptide. Sequencing was performed with immunoSEQ multiplex PCR; in TCRdb, only in-frame clones are kept and a portion is missing. The sample consists of some 30,000 clones, about 80% of them appearing once. Study-level findings and limits: Most patients, 93.3%, showed vaccine-induced immune responses.

This CDR3 is 13 amino acids long. Trimming at V came to 7 bases and at J to 6 bases, leaving 6 bases not matched to a gene. CDR1 and CDR2 (germline): SEHNR, FQNEAQ (reference sequence). The sequencing used PBMCs, collected from a glioma patient whose treatment included an IDH1 peptide vaccine. The J gene is TRBJ1-2, the V gene TRBV7-9; 9 positions match TRBD1. The source of this sequence is a woman in her 40s with glioma. The CDR3 reads CASTDRGFNGYTF. The CDR3 DNA sequence: TGTGCCAGCACGGACAGGGGATTCAATGGCTACACCTTC.